The next 28 T cell receptor beta chains were all read from a single sample in a study of spatial heterogeneity in lung cancer. TCRdb recomputed calls from the 5' RACE reads with MiXCR, one row per CDR3 protein. The table lists about 85,000 distinct CDR3 sequences, approximately 18% of them singletons. Time point specified: sample taken at primary tumor resection. Unsorted samples of tumor, nontumor lung or frozen PBMC had their whole RNA sequenced. Here the sequenced sample was PBMCs, taken at surgery. These receptors were taken from a male donor with early-stage non-small cell lung cancer.

This clonotype was seen more than once but under ten times. The chain has TRBV4-3 and TRBJ2-7; possible D gene TRBD2, 5 bases. The CDR3 has 16 amino acids. Germline loops: CDR1 LGHNA, CDR2 YSLEER. Deletions cut 0 bases from V and 0 bases from J, with 12 bases between. CDR3 nucleotides: TGCGCCAGCAGCCAAGATTTGCTAGGGAGCTCCTACGAGCAGTACTTC. It codes for CASSQDLLGSSYEQYF.

The chain couples TRBV4-2 to TRBJ1-6; tentative D call: TRBD1 (5 bases). The V gene's germline CDR1 is LGHNA and CDR2 YNFKEQ. The CDR3 runs to 16 residues. V lost 0 bases and J 7 bases, leaving 13 bases between the germline ends. Written as DNA, the CDR3 is TGTGCCAGCAGCCAAGATCTAAGGGGAGAAAATTCACCCCTCCACTTT. It encodes CASSQDLRGENSPLHF.

This clonotype came up a few times. The chain combines TRBV10-3 with TRBJ2-7; D call uncertain. The V and J ends lost 0 bases and 2 bases respectively, with 8 bases between them. This CDR3 is 14 amino acids long. Germline-derived CDR1 and CDR2 are ENHRY and SYGVKD. CDR3 nucleotides: TGTGCCATCAGTGAGTCGATAGGGACCTACGAGCAGTACTTC. This codes for CAISESIGTYEQYF.

The genes are TRBV3-1 and TRBJ1-5; tentative D call: TRBD1 (6 bases). The CDR3 contains 14 residues. Germline assignment: CDR1 LGHDT and CDR2 YNNKEL (reference sequence). Trimming took 3 bases from V and 2 from J, leaving 8 bases between them. CDR3 in amino acids: CASSHRGGNQPQHF. CDR3 coding DNA: TGTGCCAGCAGCCACAGGGGTGGCAATCAGCCCCAGCATTTT.

The chain recombines TRBV7-8 with TRBJ1-1; D may be TRBD1 (6 bases). The CDR3 loop spans 16 amino acids. V was clipped by 2 bases and J by 3 bases, with 16 bases between them. Germline CDR1 is SGHVS and CDR2 is FQNEAQ. CDR3 in DNA: TGTGCCAGCAGCTTAATCGGGGGCGCGCGCCACACTGAAGCTTTCTTT. The encoded protein is CASSLIGGARHTEAFF.

There are a few counts of this clonotype. The V call is TRBV5-6, the J call TRBJ1-1, with TRBD1 identical over 7 bases. The CDR3 contains 14 residues. The germline V gene encodes CDR1 SGHDT and CDR2 YYEEEE. Trimming took 3 bases from V and 6 from J; bases not matched to a gene: 8. CDR3 DNA: TGTGCCAGCAGCTGGACAGGTTCGGTTGCTGAAGCTTTCTTT. Protein: CASSWTGSVAEAFF.

The chain couples TRBV7-9 to TRBJ2-7; D possibly matches TRBD1 or TRBD2 (7 bases each). Germline V gives CDR1 SEHNR, CDR2 FQNEAQ (reference sequence). V was shortened by 5 bases and J by 5 bases, with 19 bases between the two germline ends. The CDR3 sequence is 15 residues long. In nucleotides, the CDR3 is TGTGCCAGCAGCCAAGGGGGGGACAGATCGGACGAGCAGTACTTC. Protein sequence: CASSQGGDRSDEQYF.

The chain recombines TRBV27 with TRBJ1-5; a possible D gene is TRBD1 (6 bases). The V gene's germline CDR1 is MNHEY and CDR2 SMNVEV (reference sequence). Trimming shortened V by 5 bases and J by 7 bases, and 12 bases separated the two germline ends. The CDR3 extends over 13 amino acids. CDR3: CASSAGGRQPQHF. The DNA of the CDR3 is TGTGCCAGCAGTGCCGGGGGGCGACAGCCCCAGCATTTT.

In this sample, this clonotype turned up a few times. The chain employs TRBV6-6 and TRBJ2-7; D is undetermined. Between the trimmed V and J ends, which lost 5 bases and 5 bases, there was a span of 10 bases. This CDR3 comprises 12 residues. Germline V CDR1 and CDR2: MNHNY, SVGAGI (reference sequence). CDR3: CASSAHPDEQYF. DNA for the CDR3: TGTGCCAGCAGTGCTCATCCGGACGAGCAGTACTTC.

This clonotype was seen a handful of times. CDR3 DNA sequence: TGTGCCAGCAGCCGGGGGGGCCCGGCTTTCTTT. It encodes CASSRGGPAFF. The V call is TRBV7-2, the J call TRBJ1-1; TRBD1 might be the D (6 bases). Trimming pared 5 bases from V and 11 bases from J, leaving 12 bases between. Germline assignment: CDR1 SGHTA and CDR2 FQGNSA. This CDR3 spans 11 amino acids.

The CDR3 region has the DNA TGTGCCAGCAGTGGTCCGGGGGGTAATGAGCAGTTCTTC. Translating it yields CASSGPGGNEQFF. The J gene is TRBJ2-1, the V gene TRBV6-4; TRBD2 matches 7 bases. Germline CDR1 and CDR2: MRHNA and SNTAGT. This CDR3 has 13 residues. V lost 4 bases and J lost 7; bases outside the gene matches: 4.

The chain employs TRBV21-1 and TRBJ1-4. TRBV21-1 represents a pseudogene. The CDR3 runs 14 residues. The CDR3 spells CASSRNPTSEKLFF. DNA for the CDR3: TGTGCCAGCAGCAGGAATCCAACCAGTGAAAAACTGTTTTTT.

There are a few counts of this clonotype. V gene TRBV6-6 combines with J gene TRBJ1-5; D ambiguous. Germline V CDR1 and CDR2: MNHNY, SVGAGI (reference sequence). CDR3 length: 16 amino acids. Trimming left V 1 base short and J 0 bases short, with 10 bases between. The DNA of the CDR3 is TGTGCCAGCAGTTACTTCTCTAGCCCTAGCAATCAGCCCCAGCATTTT. It yields the protein CASSYFSSPSNQPQHF.

This clonotype came up a few times. This sequence joins TRBV3-1 and TRBJ2-2, with D tentatively TRBD2 (5 bases). Germline V gene sequence: CDR1 LGHDT, CDR2 YNNKEL (reference sequence). Trimming cost V 3 bases and J 6 bases, with 5 bases left between them. CDR3 length: 12 residues. CDR3 protein: CASSHSAGELFF. CDR3 DNA: TGTGCCAGCAGCCATAGCGCCGGGGAGCTGTTTTTT. The complete variable domain, with remaining parts taken from reference TRBV3-1 and TRBJ2-2, reads DTAVSQTPKYLVTQMGNDKSIKCEQNLGHDTMYWYKQDSKKFLKIMFSYNNKELIINETVPNRFSPKSPDKAHLNLHINSLELGDSAVYFCASSHSAGELFFGEGSRLTVL.

The genes are TRBV7-3 and TRBJ2-3, with TRBD2 matching 9 bases. Per the germline V gene, CDR1 is SGHTA and CDR2 is FQGTGA. V was pared by 5 bases and J by 0 bases, with 6 bases of the junction left unmatched. The length of the CDR3 is 16 residues. The CDR3 sequence: CASSPSGAHSTDTQYF. The CDR3 DNA sequence: TGTGCCAGCAGCCCTAGCGGGGCTCATAGCACAGATACGCAGTATTTT.

This clonotype has only a few counts. The chain joins TRBV7-2 to TRBJ2-6; tentatively, D is TRBD1 (5 bases). The CDR3 has 15 residues. Trimming removed 5 bases at V and 0 bases at J, with 8 bases between. Germline CDR1 and CDR2: SGHTA and FQGNSA. CDR3 DNA: TGTGCCAGCAGCCGCGACAGCTCTGGGGCCAACGTCCTGACTTTC. This codes for CASSRDSSGANVLTF.

This rearrangement joins TRBV10-3 to TRBJ2-1; D might be TRBD1 (6 bases). V lost 8 bases, J lost 5 bases, and 22 bases lay in between. From germline, CDR1 is ENHRY and CDR2 SYGVKD. This CDR3 has 16 residues. The CDR3 coding sequence is TGTGCCATCGGAACCAGGACAGACAACCTAAACAATGAGCAGTTCTTC. Protein: CAIGTRTDNLNNEQFF.

The sample holds a few counts of this clonotype. V gene TRBV12-3 or TRBV12-4 combines with J gene TRBJ2-7; the D is unclear. This CDR3 is built from 12 residues. V lost 5 bases, J lost 3 bases, and 8 bases lay in between. As DNA, the CDR3 is TGTGCCAGCAGTCGGGCCCTCTACGAGCAGTACTTC. Residues: CASSRALYEQYF.

The chain links TRBV20-1 to TRBJ2-3; no clear D gene. The CDR3 has 10 residues. Germline V gene data show CDR1 as DFQATT and CDR2 as SNEGSKA (reference sequence). V shed 4 bases and J shed 5 bases, with 4 bases lying between them. CDR3 sequence: CSAIRDTQYF. DNA of the CDR3: TGCAGTGCTATTAGAGATACGCAGTATTTT.

Judged by abundance, this clonotype is medium-sized. The CDR3 sequence is CSVDGQGEAFF. CDR3 DNA: TGCAGCGTTGATGGACAGGGAGAAGCTTTCTTT. The chain has TRBV29-1 and TRBJ1-1; TRBD1 matches at 8 bases. The germline gives CDR1 SQVTM, CDR2 ANQGSEA. CDR3 length: 11 amino acids. The J segment lost 8 bases and the V segment lost 3 bases, leaving 2 bases of the junction unmatched.

This clonotype was counted between two and nine times. Written as DNA, the CDR3 is TGTGCCAGCCTCACAGGGGTTTCTGGCTACACCTTC. As protein: CASLTGVSGYTF. The gene calls are TRBV28 and TRBJ1-2; TRBD1 aligns across 7 bases. The CDR3 contains 12 residues. V was clipped by 8 bases and J by 7 bases; unmatched bases: 7. CDR1 is MDHEN, CDR2 SYDVKM, per germline.

This clonotype was counted at least ten times. The chain employs TRBV2 and TRBJ1-5; D is unclear. The CDR3 length is 14 residues. Germline V gene sequence: CDR1 SNHLY, CDR2 FYNNEI. V lost 6 bases, J lost 0 bases, and 9 bases lay in between. The DNA for the CDR3 is TGTGCCAGCAGATTAGACATTAGCAATCAGCCCCAGCATTTT. Protein sequence: CASRLDISNQPQHF.

In this sample, this clonotype turned up a few times. This chain connects TRBV19 to TRBJ1-2; D is possibly TRBD1 (5 bases). CDR3 length: 14 residues. V gave up 1 base and J gave up 6 bases, with 12 bases separating them. CDR1 and CDR2 (germline): LNHDA, SQIVND (reference sequence). CDR3 protein: CASSIGTGSNGYTF. The CDR3, as DNA: TGTGCCAGTAGTATAGGTACAGGTTCGAATGGCTACACCTTC.

The CDR3 nucleotides are TGTGCCAGCAGTTTATTAGGTGTCGTGGGCGGGAGCACAGATACGCAGTATTTT. Translating it yields CASSLLGVVGGSTDTQYF. The genes are TRBV28 and TRBJ2-3, with a weak D call TRBD2 (5 bases). The CDR3 totals 18 residues. Trimming shortened V by 1 base and J by 0 bases, and 17 bases separated the two germline ends. Germline V gene data show CDR1 as MDHEN and CDR2 as SYDVKM.

This chain uses TRBV6-6 with TRBJ1-1, with no clear D. This CDR3 is 13 amino acids long. Trimming left V 7 bases short and J 1 base short, with 10 bases between. Germline CDR1 reads MNHNY; CDR2 reads SVGAGI (reference sequence). The CDR3 loop is CASIDPPNTEAFF. CDR3 nucleotides: TGTGCCAGCATCGACCCGCCGAACACTGAAGCTTTCTTT.

V is TRBV6-2 or TRBV6-3 and J is TRBJ1-5, with D hard to call. In germline, CDR1 is MNHEY, CDR2 SVGEGT. CDR3 length equals 14 residues. The V gene lost 7 bases and the J gene lost 0 bases, with 10 bases spanning the gap. CDR3 nucleotides: TGTGCCAGCACCAAAGGATATAGCAATCAGCCCCAGCATTTT. Encoded protein: CASTKGYSNQPQHF.

This clonotype turned up a few times. V is TRBV6-2 or TRBV6-3 and J is TRBJ1-5, with a tentative D call TRBD1 (6 bases). This CDR3 has 15 residues. The V gene's germline CDR1 is MNHEY and CDR2 SVGEGT. Trimming shortened V by 5 bases and J by 0 bases, and 11 bases separated the two germline ends. The CDR3 nucleotides are TGTGCCAGCAGTACCTGGACAGTTAGCAATCAGCCCCAGCATTTT. Translation gives CASSTWTVSNQPQHF.

This clonotype turned up a few times. This chain joins TRBV24-1 and TRBJ2-5, with D possibly matching TRBD1 (6 bases). This CDR3 is 15 amino acids long. From germline, CDR1 is KGHDR and CDR2 SFDVKD. V was clipped by 5 bases and J by 2 bases, with 14 bases between them. This CDR3 reads CATSGSDSSQETQYF. CDR3 coding DNA: TGTGCCACCAGTGGTTCGGACAGCTCACAAGAGACCCAGTACTTC.